The T cell receptor beta chain under discussion was sequenced for a study of control samples from healthy donors and cancer patients. V lost 3 bases to trimming and J lost 1 base; unmatched junction nucleotides: 5. This CDR3 region has 15 residues. CDR1 SGHDT and CDR2 YYEEEE come from the germline V gene. The repertoire was sequenced with immunoSEQ multiplex PCR; TCRdb's copy has only in-frame clones and lacks some. This table has over 100,000 clones, over 85% appearing once. The clonotype comes from a man aged 18 to 30 in good health. The V gene is TRBV5-6, the J gene TRBJ1-1; TRBD1 agrees at 8 bases. Sequences were obtained from blood. CDR3 bases: TGTGCCAGCAGCTCCCGCGGACAGGGGAACACTGAAGCTTTCTTT. This gives the protein CASSSRGQGNTEAFF.